One and the same sample provided the 9 T cell receptor beta chains below, sequenced in a study of shared clonotypes between healthy human individuals. Repertoires were generated with immunoSEQ multiplex PCR, while TCRdb's copy carries only in-frame clones and drops some. This sample carries 2 million to 2.5 million clones, 85% to 95% of them seen once, and the ten largest clones take approximately 0.39%. Sequenced material: naive CD4+ T cells from PBMCs. Subset reported: CD45RA+ positively selected. These receptors were taken from a man between 18 and 35 years old in good health. Some clones in this sample may be carry-over from other donors' samples.

This clone has more than one count but fewer than ten. This rearrangement joins TRBV5-4 to TRBJ2-2; the D gene is possibly TRBD2 (5 bases). CDR3 length: 14 amino acids. Trimming cost V 1 base and J 10 bases, with 14 bases left between them. Germline V gene data show CDR1 as SGHNT and CDR2 as YYREEE (reference sequence). The CDR3 reads CASSLRTGREELFF. The CDR3 DNA follows: TGTGCCAGCAGCTTGAGGACTGGAAGAGAGGAGCTGTTTTTT.

This chain joins TRBV15 and TRBJ2-3, with TRBD2 matching over 10 bases. J lost 7 bases, V lost 3 bases, and 7 bases had no gene match. Germline V gene lookup returns CDR1 LNHNV and CDR2 YYDKDF (reference sequence). The CDR3 has 15 amino acids. The CDR3 reads CATSSGTSGIHTQYF. In DNA form, the CDR3 reads TGTGCCACCAGCAGCGGCACTAGCGGGATACATACGCAGTATTTT.

The chain employs TRBV9 and TRBJ1-2; tentatively, D is TRBD1 (5 bases). The CDR3 runs 12 residues. The V end was cut by 6 bases, the J end by 8 bases, with 14 bases between. Germline lookup yields CDR1 SGDLS and CDR2 YYNGEE. The CDR3 nucleotides are TGTGCCAGCATGGGGGGAGTCCGGGGCTACACCTTC. It is translated as CASMGGVRGYTF.

As to this clone: Other DNA sequences of this sample code for an identical CDR3. The rearrangement uses TRBV7-8 and TRBJ1-2; D may be TRBD1 (5 bases). Germline V gene lookup returns CDR1 SGHVS and CDR2 FQNEAQ. Trimming removed 1 base from V and 7 bases from J, with 7 bases in between. The CDR3 is 12 residues long. The CDR3 is CASSLGDSGYTF. The CDR3 DNA reads TGTGCCAGCAGCTTAGGCGACAGTGGCTACACCTTC.

This chain uses TRBV5-8 with TRBJ2-1; 10 nucleotides align to TRBD2. The CDR3 spans 15 residues. Looked up from germline, CDR1 is SGHTS and CDR2 is YDEGEE. V lost 0 bases to trimming and J lost 4 bases; unmatched junction nucleotides: 1. CDR3 coding DNA: TGTGCCAGCAGCTTGGCTAGCGGGAGTTACAATGAGCAGTTCTTC. The encoded protein is CASSLASGSYNEQFF.

V is TRBV20-1 and J is TRBJ1-1, with D unclear. V dropped 3 bases and J dropped 10 bases, with 12 bases sitting between them. The CDR3 has 11 amino acids. The germline CDR1 and CDR2 sequences are DFQATT and SNEGSKA (reference sequence). CDR3 amino acids: CSARLAPGAFF. CDR3 bases: TGCAGTGCTAGGTTGGCCCCCGGAGCTTTCTTT.

This chain joins TRBV5-1 and TRBJ2-1, with D tentatively TRBD2 (5 bases). V gave up 2 bases and J gave up 0 bases, with 9 bases separating them. The CDR3 loop spans 15 amino acids. In germline, CDR1 is SGHRS, CDR2 YFSETQ. The CDR3 DNA is TGCGCCAGCAGCTTCGGGGTGATCTCCTACAATGAGCAGTTCTTC. Translated, it gives CASSFGVISYNEQFF.

The CDR3 here is CASSRGLAGAQDTQYF. In DNA, the CDR3 is TGTGCCAGCAGCCGGGGACTAGCGGGAGCGCAAGATACGCAGTATTTT. V usage is TRBV4-2 and J usage is TRBJ2-3; TRBD2 aligns across 14 bases. After removal of 4 bases from V and 5 bases from J, the junction contained 5 bases not matched to a gene. The CDR3 covers 16 residues. Per germline, CDR1 LGHNA and CDR2 YNFKEQ.

The chain has TRBV5-4 and TRBJ2-7; D may match TRBD1 or TRBD2 (5 bases each). V was shortened by 4 bases and J by 4 bases, with 21 bases between the two germline ends. The CDR3 is 16 amino acids. Looked up from germline, CDR1 is SGHNT and CDR2 is YYREEE (reference sequence). The DNA for the CDR3 is TGTGCCAGCAGCCGCTCCGGGGCCCTCTCCCCTTACGAGCAGTACTTC. Encoded protein: CASSRSGALSPYEQYF.